What follows are 21 T cell receptor beta chains derived from one specimen sequenced in a study of T cells expressing NK-cell markers. TCRdb re-called the 5' RACE reads and gives one entry per CDR3 protein, without DNA. Its table lists 450,000 to 600,000 distinct CDR3 sequences. The sample was blood T cells: a sorted CD56 or NKG2C T cell subset, CD4+ or CD8+ T cells, or bulk PBMC T cells (not recorded which). These receptors all come from a man aged 18 to 30 in good health.

The gene calls are TRBV12-3 or TRBV12-4 and TRBJ1-1; TCRdb returns TRBD1, unconfirmable since there is no DNA. This CDR3 is 15 amino acids long. CDR3 amino acids: CASSWGTGASTEAFF.

The chain recombines TRBV20-1 with TRBJ1-1. The germline V gene encodes CDR1 DFQATT and CDR2 SNEGSKA (reference sequence). There are 15 residues in the CDR3. CDR3 sequence: CSARGGREKLTEAFF.

The rearrangement uses TRBV20-1 and TRBJ1-5; TCRdb proposes TRBD1, but this gene call is untestable without DNA. This CDR3 is built from 15 residues. CDR1 and CDR2 from the germline V gene are DFQATT and SNEGSKA (reference sequence). Here the CDR3 reads CSARRGAGANQPQHF.

The chain couples TRBV12-3 or TRBV12-4 to TRBJ1-4; TCRdb reports TRBD1, a call that lacks DNA to check it against. The CDR3 extends over 13 amino acids. This CDR3 reads CASSSALKGELFF.

This chain uses TRBV9 with TRBJ1-2. The CDR3 sequence is 13 residues long. CDR1 and CDR2 from the germline V gene are SGDLS and YYNGEE. The CDR3 protein is CASRDEGFYGYTF.

The rearrangement joins TRBV6-1 to TRBJ2-7; without DNA, the TCRdb call of TRBD2 cannot be checked. Germline CDR1 and CDR2: MNHNS and SASEGT. This CDR3 region has 15 residues. This CDR3 is CASSEWYWGGDEQYF.

This chain joins TRBV10-3 and TRBJ2-3; TCRdb indicates TRBD1, and absent DNA this call remains unverified. Germline V CDR1 and CDR2: ENHRY, SYGVKD. This CDR3 has 17 amino acids. CDR3 region: CAISEFERQGDTDTQYF.

This chain uses TRBV20-1 with TRBJ2-7; there is no DNA to check the TCRdb D call of TRBD1. CDR1 and CDR2 (germline): DFQATT, SNEGSKA (reference sequence). CDR3 size: 13 residues. The CDR3 spells CSARRDGPYEQYF.

The rearrangement links TRBV10-3 to TRBJ2-3; TCRdb selects TRBD2, and the lack of DNA leaves this call unchecked. Per the germline V gene, CDR1 is ENHRY and CDR2 is SYGVKD. The CDR3 has 14 amino acids. CDR3 protein: CAIRSGGGIDTQYF.

The genes are TRBV10-2 and TRBJ2-3; TCRdb names TRBD2, which stays unverified in the absence of DNA. The CDR3 runs 16 residues. Per germline, CDR1 WSHSY and CDR2 SAAADI. The CDR3 region is CASSESLLAAADTQYF.

The CDR3 is CASSLGSGTSGSNLSPDTQYF. The rearrangement joins TRBV11-2 to TRBJ2-3; TCRdb's D call, TRBD2, is unchecked because there is no DNA. The CDR3 sequence is 21 residues long. CDR1 and CDR2 (germline): SGHAT, FQNNGV. The whole variable domain, remainder taken from reference TRBV11-2 and TRBJ2-3, is EAGVAQSPRYKIIEKRQSVAFWCNPISGHATLYWYQQILGQGPKLLIQFQNNGVVDDSQLPKDRFSAERLKGVDSTLKIQPAKLEDSAVYLCASSLGSGTSGSNLSPDTQYFGPGTRLTVL.

The genes are TRBV2 and TRBJ1-2; TCRdb's D call, TRBD1, is unchecked because there is no DNA. Germline assignment: CDR1 SNHLY and CDR2 FYNNEI. CDR3 length: 14 amino acids. The CDR3 is CASSLQGGDYGYTF.

The CDR3 region is CSAGTLGADTQYF. This chain links TRBV29-1 with TRBJ2-3; TCRdb returns TRBD2, unconfirmable since there is no DNA. This CDR3 comprises 13 residues. Germline lookup yields CDR1 SQVTM and CDR2 ANQGSEA.

The genes are TRBV3-1 and TRBJ2-3; the D call from TCRdb, TRBD2, cannot be confirmed without DNA. The CDR3 has 12 residues. CDR1 and CDR2 (germline): LGHDT, YNNKEL (reference sequence). The CDR3 reads CASSSSPGTQYF.

This chain uses TRBV12-3 or TRBV12-4 with TRBJ2-1; TCRdb's D call, TRBD1, is unchecked because there is no DNA. This CDR3 has 15 residues. This chain's CDR3 is CASSPGQGNYNEQFF.

V is TRBV4-2 and J is TRBJ2-7. Germline V CDR1 and CDR2: LGHNA, YNFKEQ. This CDR3 contains 12 residues. CDR3 amino acids: CASNVKTYEQYF.

The chain employs TRBV12-3 or TRBV12-4 and TRBJ1-2. This CDR3 spans 13 amino acids. The CDR3 sequence: CASSADGGYGYTF.

The chain combines TRBV4-3 with TRBJ2-7; TCRdb gives TRBD1 as the D gene, but with no DNA this cannot be confirmed. The CDR3 is made up of 14 amino acids. Germline loops: CDR1 LGHNA, CDR2 YSLEER. CDR3 loop: CASSQDRAAYEQYF.

The J gene is TRBJ2-5, the V gene TRBV7-2. Germline V CDR1 and CDR2: SGHTA, FQGNSA. This CDR3 has 13 amino acids. The CDR3 loop is CASSLTQAETQYF.

The chain combines TRBV14 with TRBJ1-2. This CDR3 comprises 18 residues. CDR1 is SGHDN and CDR2 is FVKESK in the germline V gene. The CDR3 reads CASSQDRKGNNKQYGYTF.

The chain recombines TRBV5-1 with TRBJ1-1; the D gene TCRdb calls, TRBD1, cannot be checked with no DNA. Germline CDR1 reads SGHRS; CDR2 reads YFSETQ. This CDR3 has 15 residues. CDR3 sequence: CASSLVSGGSTEAFF.